This passage covers 28 T cell receptor beta chains from one sample sequenced in a study of T-cell memory formation after mild COVID-19 (dated by TCRdb to the early 2020s). Library construction relied on 5' RACE. The sequencer listed for this sample is Illumina NovaSeq 6000. TCRdb ran its own pipeline on the public reads, namely fastp trimming at Q25 and MiXCR clone calling, and kept in-frame beta chains. Identical CDR3 proteins give one entry, which carries the most common genes and DNA. Here the sample has 140,000 or so distinct CDR3 sequences; roughly 19% occur a single time. The ten biggest clones cover 2% to 2.5% of the sample. Sample: PBMCs or a T cell subset sorted from them (not recorded which). These receptors were collected from an adult woman who had mild COVID-19 (a few samples of this study predate the infection). The sample titles of this study are shuffled in the database, so cell type and time point are left out; the donor was told from shared clones.

In this sample, this clonotype turned up a few times. This rearrangement joins TRBV5-1 to TRBJ1-4; 7 bases agree with TRBD1. With 0 bases clipped from V and 4 bases from J, the junction kept 3 bases outside the gene matches. This CDR3 has 15 residues. Per germline, CDR1 SGHRS and CDR2 YFSETQ. The CDR3 sequence is CASSLDGQDNEKLFF. The CDR3 bases are TGCGCCAGCAGCTTGGATGGACAGGATAATGAAAAACTGTTTTTT. Full variable domain (rest looked up from reference TRBV5-1 and TRBJ1-4): KAGVTQTPRYLIKTRGQQVTLSCSPISGHRSVSWYQQTPGQGLQFLFEYFSETQRNKGNFPGRFSGRQFSNSRSEMNVSTLELGDSALYLCASSLDGQDNEKLFFGSGTQLSVL.

J is TRBJ1-1 and V is TRBV3-1, with D unresolved. CDR3 size: 11 residues. The germline V and J ends were trimmed by 3 bases and 10 bases, with 9 bases remaining between them. Germline CDR1 and CDR2: LGHDT and YNNKEL (reference sequence). The CDR3 loop reads CASSQGLRAFF. CDR3 DNA: TGTGCCAGCAGCCAGGGTCTGAGAGCTTTCTTT.

V is TRBV29-1 and J is TRBJ2-3, with D unresolved. The CDR3 covers 12 residues. The ends were cut back, 7 bases at V and 4 bases at J, with 12 bases in the middle. Germline V gene lookup returns CDR1 SQVTM and CDR2 ANQGSEA. In nucleotides, the CDR3 is TGCAGCGGCGGATTGGGCTCAGATACGCAGTATTTT. Translation gives CSGGLGSDTQYF.

The rearrangement joins TRBV7-9 to TRBJ2-7; TRBD2 might be the D (6 bases). The CDR3 extends over 13 amino acids. CDR1 and CDR2 (germline): SEHNR, FQNEAQ (reference sequence). Trimming took off 3 bases at V and 0 bases at J, with 6 bases between the two ends. In DNA form, the CDR3 reads TGTGCCAGCAGCTTGACTAGCTCCTACGAGCAGTACTTC. Protein sequence: CASSLTSSYEQYF.

The chain joins TRBV12-3 or TRBV12-4 to TRBJ2-5; 8 positions agree with TRBD2. V dropped 6 bases and J dropped 1; count of bases not matched to a gene: 4. This CDR3 has 14 residues. The CDR3 reads CASRAGGGQETQYF. CDR3 nucleotides: TGTGCCAGCAGGGCCGGGGGGGGCCAAGAGACCCAGTACTTC.

The chain links TRBV20-1 to TRBJ2-1; 11 nucleotides agree with TRBD2. CDR3 length: 17 residues. The V gene end was trimmed by 6 bases and the J gene end by 7 bases; junction bases not matched to a gene: 17. Looked up from germline, CDR1 is DFQATT and CDR2 is SNEGSKA (reference sequence). The CDR3 protein is CSAFVAGGPSSGNEQFF. In nucleotides, the CDR3 is TGCAGTGCCTTTGTAGCGGGAGGGCCGAGTAGTGGGAATGAGCAGTTCTTC.

V is TRBV6-6 and J is TRBJ2-3, with D perhaps TRBD2 (6 bases). Deletions cut 2 bases from V and 5 bases from J, with 17 bases between. The CDR3 length is 16 residues. Per germline, CDR1 MNHNY and CDR2 SVGAGI (reference sequence). The CDR3 spells CASSYQSGFRGDTQYF. CDR3 bases: TGTGCCAGCAGTTACCAAAGCGGGTTCCGGGGAGATACGCAGTATTTT.

The chain couples TRBV29-1 to TRBJ2-3, with 9 bases that match TRBD2. The germline V gene encodes CDR1 SQVTM and CDR2 ANQGSEA. CDR3 length equals 15 residues. V gave up 5 bases and J gave up 0 bases; unmatched junction bases: 6. CDR3 bases: TGCAGCGTTCCTAGCGGGACTTTTAGCACAGATACGCAGTATTTT. Its translation: CSVPSGTFSTDTQYF.

The chain uses TRBV7-2 and TRBJ1-2; the D is unclear. Germline V gene data show CDR1 as SGHTA and CDR2 as FQGNSA. The CDR3 has 15 residues. Trimming took off 1 base at V and 4 bases at J, with 13 bases between the two ends. This CDR3 is CASSLVSGPFYGYTF. The CDR3 DNA sequence: TGTGCCAGCAGCTTAGTGTCCGGTCCTTTCTATGGCTACACCTTC. The full variable domain, in which reference TRBV7-2 and TRBJ1-2 provide the parts outside the CDR3, is GAGVSQSPSNKVTEKGKDVELRCDPISGHTALYWYRQSLGQGLEFLIYFQGNSAPDKSGLPSDRFSAERTGGSVSTLTIQRTQQEDSAVYLCASSLVSGPFYGYTFGSGTRLTVV.

This clonotype was recorded a few times. The CDR3 bases are TGCGCCAGCAGCTCACCAGGAGGGGAGACCCAGTACTTC. This translates into CASSSPGGETQYF. V gene TRBV5-1 combines with J gene TRBJ2-5, with D tentatively TRBD2 (6 bases). Trimming removed 3 bases from V and 5 bases from J, with 11 bases in between. Germline-derived CDR1 and CDR2 are SGHRS and YFSETQ. The CDR3 consists of 13 residues.

The genes are TRBV7-3 and TRBJ1-1; 8 bases are a match to TRBD1. Looked up from germline, CDR1 is SGHTA and CDR2 is FQGTGA. Losses at the gene ends were 0 bases for V and 1 base for J; bases not matched to a gene: 4. The CDR3 runs 16 residues. CDR3 in amino acids: CASSLTGQGPNTEAFF. CDR3 in DNA: TGTGCCAGCAGCTTAACCGGACAGGGACCGAACACTGAAGCTTTCTTT.

This chain uses TRBV6-5 with TRBJ2-7, with 7 nucleotides matching TRBD1. CDR3 size: 15 residues. Trimming removed 0 bases from V and 7 bases from J; junction bases left unmatched: 9. In germline, CDR1 is MNHEY, CDR2 SVGAGI. The CDR3 DNA follows: TGTGCCAGCAGTTACTCAAGGACAGGTGGGCTGGAGCAGTACTTC. Translating gives CASSYSRTGGLEQYF.

This clonotype occurred a few times. The V gene is TRBV19, the J gene TRBJ2-7; maybe TRBD1 (5 bases). Germline assignment: CDR1 LNHDA and CDR2 SQIVND (reference sequence). There are 15 residues in the CDR3. V dropped 3 bases and J dropped 1 base, with 13 bases sitting between them. The CDR3 loop is CASSIIQDPSYEQYF. The CDR3 nucleotides are TGTGCCAGTAGTATTATACAGGACCCATCCTACGAGCAGTACTTC. Full variable domain (remainder filled in from reference TRBV19 and TRBJ2-7): DGGITQSPKYLFRKEGQNVTLSCEQNLNHDAMYWYRQDPGQGLRLIYYSQIVNDFQKGDIAEGYSVSREKKESFPLTVTSAQKNPTAFYLCASSIIQDPSYEQYFGPGTRLTVT.

In its sample, this clonotype was seen many times. The chain carries TRBV7-9 and TRBJ2-1, with D possibly being TRBD1 (6 bases). The CDR3 covers 15 residues. The germline V gene has CDR1 SEHNR and CDR2 FQNEAQ (reference sequence). The V gene lost 4 bases and the J gene lost 2 bases, with 12 bases spanning the gap. The CDR3 region has the DNA TGTGCCAGCAGCTCCGACAGGCTGGCCTACAATGAGCAGTTCTTC. Translating gives CASSSDRLAYNEQFF. The whole variable domain, remainder taken from reference TRBV7-9 and TRBJ2-1, is DTGVSQNPRHKITKRGQNVTFRCDPISEHNRLYWYRQTLGQGPEFLTYFQNEAQLEKSRLLSDRFSAERPKGSFSTLEIQRTEQGDSAMYLCASSSDRLAYNEQFFGPGTRLTVL.

The table lists this clonotype with a few counts. The chain has TRBV5-1 and TRBJ2-7, with 10 bases that match TRBD2. Germline lookup yields CDR1 SGHRS and CDR2 YFSETQ. The CDR3 sequence is 17 residues long. J lost 6 bases, V lost 4 bases, and 16 bases had no gene match. CDR3 sequence (DNA): TGCGCCAGCAGCGAAAGGCCTCCCCCTAGCGGGGGTCTCGAGCAGTACTTC. Its translation: CASSERPPPSGGLEQYF.

V gene TRBV12-5 combines with J gene TRBJ2-2; D possibly corresponds to TRBD1 (6 bases). Trimming took 0 bases from V and 4 from J, leaving 24 bases between them. Germline CDR1 LGHNT, CDR2 FRNRAP. The CDR3 covers 20 residues. The DNA for the CDR3 is TGTGCTAGTGGTTTGGTAAAAAAGGGAGTGGCAGGGGCACCCACCGGGGAGCTGTTTTTT. It codes for CASGLVKKGVAGAPTGELFF.

The chain employs TRBV12-3 or TRBV12-4 and TRBJ1-2, with TRBD1 identical over 8 bases. This CDR3 is built from 15 residues. V was pared by 6 bases and J by 4 bases, with 10 bases of the junction left unmatched. CDR3: CASSPNQGAGYGYTF. For the CDR3, the DNA is TGTGCCAGCAGCCCGAATCAGGGGGCTGGCTATGGCTACACCTTC.

V usage is TRBV5-4 and J usage is TRBJ2-7; D may be TRBD2 (7 bases). Germline CDR1 reads SGHNT; CDR2 reads YYREEE (reference sequence). V gave up 0 bases and J gave up 4 bases, with 11 bases separating them. This CDR3 region has 14 residues. The CDR3, as DNA: TGTGCCAGCAGCTTGGAACAGGGACTATACGAGCAGTACTTC. Translated: CASSLEQGLYEQYF.

V is TRBV9 and J is TRBJ2-1; 10 positions match TRBD2. CDR3 length equals 13 residues. Germline-derived CDR1 and CDR2 are SGDLS and YYNGEE. With 4 bases clipped from V and 14 bases from J, the junction kept 9 bases outside the gene matches. CDR3 DNA sequence: TGTGCCAGCAGCACCCGTGGTAGCGGGGGGAAGTTCTTC. Amino acids: CASSTRGSGGKFF.

This chain joins TRBV5-1 and TRBJ2-1; 7 bases fit TRBD2. The germline V gene has CDR1 SGHRS and CDR2 YFSETQ. V lost 4 bases and J lost 10; bases outside the gene matches: 11. The CDR3 covers 14 residues. The CDR3 protein is CASSRSVGRGEQFF. The CDR3 coding sequence is TGCGCCAGCAGCCGGTCTGTAGGGCGGGGGGAGCAGTTCTTC.

This clonotype is labeled medium-sized (0.01 to 0.1%). V usage is TRBV12-3 or TRBV12-4 and J usage is TRBJ2-6; 7 positions match TRBD1. V dropped 5 bases and J dropped 2; count of bases not matched to a gene: 0. The CDR3 has 14 residues. The CDR3 sequence is CASSQGAGANVLTF. The CDR3, as DNA: TGTGCCAGCAGTCAGGGGGCTGGGGCCAACGTCCTGACTTTC.

The chain uses TRBV12-3 or TRBV12-4 and TRBJ1-2; the D gene is possibly TRBD1 (5 bases). The CDR3 sequence is 12 residues long. Trimming took off 6 bases at V and 8 bases at J, with 13 bases between the two ends. As DNA, the CDR3 is TGTGCCAGCAGACCGGGGGGATCGGGCTACACCTTC. As protein: CASRPGGSGYTF.

This chain uses TRBV2 with TRBJ2-5, with TRBD2 matching over 10 bases. CDR3 length equals 15 residues. Germline assignment: CDR1 SNHLY and CDR2 FYNNEI. V trimming: 6 bases; J trimming: 1 base; junction bases outside the gene matches: 5. The CDR3 nucleotides are TGTGCCAGCAGCATACTAGCGGGACTCCAAGAGACCCAGTACTTC. It specifies CASSILAGLQETQYF.

This chain connects TRBV15 to TRBJ2-1; TRBD2 matches at 8 bases. Germline V gene lookup returns CDR1 LNHNV and CDR2 YYDKDF (reference sequence). The CDR3 runs to 14 residues. V lost 4 bases and J lost 7; bases outside the gene matches: 6. CDR3 loop: CATSIGGDDNEQFF. The CDR3 DNA reads TGTGCCACCAGCATCGGGGGGGACGATAATGAGCAGTTCTTC.

This clonotype was seen a few times. The V gene is TRBV6-5, the J gene TRBJ2-6; no definite D call. V gave up 6 bases and J gave up 0 bases, with 6 bases separating them. The CDR3 loop spans 14 amino acids. The germline CDR1 and CDR2 sequences are MNHEY and SVGAGI. The chain's CDR3 is CASRVHSGANVLTF. The DNA for the CDR3 is TGTGCCAGCAGGGTCCACTCTGGGGCCAACGTCCTGACTTTC.

Comments on this clonotype: A clone one base away is much larger, so this may be a read error. The chain uses TRBV12-3 or TRBV12-4 and TRBJ1-1, with 8 bases lining up with TRBD1. The CDR3 sequence is 12 residues long. The CDR3 region has the DNA TGTGCCAGCATTTCCCGGACAGGGTCGGCTTCCTTT. Its translation is CASISRTGSASF.

This chain uses TRBV12-3 or TRBV12-4 with TRBJ2-3; 9 nucleotides line up with TRBD1. The CDR3 has 14 residues. Germline trimming cut 6 bases from V and 3 bases from J; bases unmatched to any gene: 4. In nucleotides, the CDR3 is TGTGCCAGCAGGCGGGACAGGGAGACAGATACGCAGTATTTT. Translation gives CASRRDRETDTQYF.

The chain combines TRBV4-2 with TRBJ1-2, with 9 bases identical to TRBD1. The trim removed 2 bases at V and 8 bases at J, leaving 9 bases unmatched. The germline gives CDR1 LGHNA, CDR2 YNFKEQ. The CDR3 contains 15 residues. CDR3 residues: CASSQPLQGAQGYTF. Here the CDR3 DNA reads TGTGCCAGCAGCCAACCACTACAGGGGGCGCAGGGCTACACCTTC.